These T cell receptor beta chains were read from a single sample in a study of blood T cells in healthy people across ages. TCRdb passed the 5' RACE reads through MiXCR, listing each CDR3 protein once. The table has almost 300,000 distinct CDR3 sequences, roughly 26% seen once; the top ten hold 29%. The sample consisted of blood. The receptors were gathered from a woman aged 70-85 years in good health. The conserved cysteine and the conserved F or W are not part of the CDR3 here. The order of the fields is D gene, J gene, V gene, CDR3 length, CDR3 protein. A D gene is named only where the DNA matches it firmly.

TRBD2	TRBJ2-5	TRBV27	13	ASSFPSGSRETQY
-	TRBJ2-5	TRBV24-1	13	ATSDRGLLEETQY
-	TRBJ2-5	TRBV20-1	9	SVGWDGTQY
TRBD2	-	TRBV7-3	12	ASSQSSGSYEQY
-	TRBJ2-4	TRBV28	13	ASSSLGATKNIQY
-	TRBJ2-1	TRBV19	10	ASSMNYNEQF
-	TRBJ2-3	TRBV6-5	14	ASSYSSGTSTDTQY
-	TRBJ2-5	TRBV29-1	7	SATETQY
-	TRBJ2-7	TRBV3-1	13	ASSPATRAAHEQY
-	TRBJ2-1	TRBV10-3	10	ANSRNNNEQF
TRBD1	TRBJ1-1	TRBV5-1	12	ASSYDRGDTEAF
-	TRBJ2-5	TRBV20-1	8	SAEKGTQY
TRBD1	TRBJ1-2	TRBV5-1	15	ASSSPHRDRLNYGYT
TRBD2	TRBJ2-1	TRBV15	13	ATRTGGLYGNEQF
TRBD1	TRBJ1-6	TRBV6-5	14	ASRTGQGDGDSPLH
TRBD1	TRBJ1-5	TRBV7-9	12	ASGRGGGNQPQH
TRBD2	TRBJ2-7	TRBV20-1	17	SAPPFGPIGTSGSLEQY
TRBD1	TRBJ1-4	TRBV6-5	16	ASSYKGQGSTTNEKLF
TRBD1	TRBJ2-3	TRBV14	14	ASSQGRTGAGDTQY
TRBD1	TRBJ2-2	TRBV6-5	12	ASTGQGLTGELF
-	TRBJ1-5	TRBV12-3/TRBV12-4	10	ASGLSHQPQH
-	-	TRBV7-3	10	ASSQLGHEQF
TRBD2	TRBJ2-2	TRBV7-2	13	ASSALSGGAGELF
-	TRBJ2-5	TRBV5-1	11	ASTARGGETQY
-	-	TRBV27	13	ASSLNGNWVNEQF
-	TRBJ2-7	TRBV7-9	11	ASSFAGSYEQY
TRBD2	TRBJ2-1	TRBV9	13	ASSVTSGPYNEQF
-	TRBJ2-1	TRBV7-3	12	ASRIPRGNNEQF
TRBD2	TRBJ2-7	TRBV29-1	11	GVGVAGVGEQY
TRBD2	TRBJ2-1	TRBV12-3/TRBV12-4	13	ASSEAGAKYNEQF
TRBD1	TRBJ2-7	TRBV28	13	ASRKTGKYSYEQY
-	TRBJ2-3	TRBV20-1	10	SASRVTDTQY
-	TRBJ2-2	TRBV7-2	13	ASSFGGTLTGELF
TRBD2	TRBJ2-5	TRBV18	13	ASSTGISGIETQY
-	TRBJ1-2	TRBV9	14	ASSASGRGANYGYT
-	-	TRBV28	9	ASTINNEQF
TRBD2	TRBJ2-3	TRBV28	18	ASSWGPRGLAGKSADTQY
-	TRBJ2-1	TRBV28	14	ASSHGVSRSYNEQF
-	TRBJ1-1	TRBV7-2	11	ASSLSWRTEAF
-	TRBJ2-7	TRBV24-1	10	ATSDSVYEQY
TRBD1	TRBJ2-7	TRBV29-1	11	SVEDRGSYEQY
TRBD2	TRBJ2-2	TRBV20-1	11	SARLAGTGELF
-	TRBJ1-1	TRBV10-3	12	ATRGWEVNTEAF
TRBD1	TRBJ1-5	TRBV28	12	AIDDRGLSQPQH
TRBD2	TRBJ2-1	TRBV2	14	ASSELYTGGPNEQF
-	TRBJ2-7	TRBV29-1	10	SVEDQGVEQY
-	TRBJ2-1	TRBV3-1	10	ASSPSGAEQF
-	TRBJ2-4	TRBV7-2	13	ASSWGDSRSNIQY